Following are 15 T cell receptor beta chains from one sample sequenced in a study of cytomegalovirus exposure and HLA in healthy donors. Both 60 Vbeta primers and 13 Jbeta primers went into the PCR. The data were produced by immunoSEQ multiplex PCR, yet TCRdb's version contains in-frame clones alone and is incomplete. The profile shows 140,000 or so clones, 70% to 80% of them singletons. What was sequenced was PBMCs. Receptors were obtained from a young woman in good health and CMV-seropositive.

The chain links TRBV7-8 to TRBJ2-3; possible D gene TRBD2, 5 bases. V lost 1 base, J lost 14 bases, and 10 bases lay in between. This CDR3 is 11 amino acids long. Germline-derived CDR1 and CDR2 are SGHVS and FQNEAQ. CDR3 nucleotide sequence: TGTGCCAGCAGCTTAGGGGCAAGCGGGTATTTT. Amino acid sequence: CASSLGASGYF.

The chain links TRBV11-2 to TRBJ2-1; TRBD1 is a possible D gene (5 bases). Germline-derived CDR1 and CDR2 are SGHAT and FQNNGV. Trimming removed 0 bases at V and 1 base at J, with 10 bases between. CDR3 length equals 16 residues. CDR3 DNA sequence: TGTGCCAGCAGCTTAGATCTTAGGGGATCCTACAATGAGCAGTTCTTC. This codes for CASSLDLRGSYNEQFF.

This clone has a handful of counts. The rearrangement links TRBV6-5 to TRBJ1-4; a possible D gene is TRBD1 (5 bases). V was shortened by 6 bases and J by 7 bases, with 15 bases between the two germline ends. The CDR3 is 14 amino acids. Germline values: CDR1 MNHEY, CDR2 SVGAGI. The CDR3 nucleotides read TGTGCCAGCAGAAGGGCGGGGACGGGTGAAAAACTGTTTTTT. This codes for CASRRAGTGEKLFF.

The rearrangement links TRBV5-1 to TRBJ1-2; a weak D match, TRBD1 (6 bases). In germline, CDR1 is SGHRS, CDR2 YFSETQ. Trimming left V 4 bases short and J 7 bases short, with 20 bases between. The CDR3 covers 15 residues. CDR3 nucleotide sequence: TGCGCCAGCAGCGAGGGGGGGTCCAAGGGATTTGGCTACACCTTC. It codes for CASSEGGSKGFGYTF. Together with reference TRBV5-1 and TRBJ1-2, the CDR3 gives the full variable domain: KAGVTQTPRYLIKTRGQQVTLSCSPISGHRSVSWYQQTPGQGLQFLFEYFSETQRNKGNFPGRFSGRQFSNSRSEMNVSTLELGDSALYLCASSEGGSKGFGYTFGSGTRLTVV.

The CDR3 region is CASSSPGLAGGNLETQYF. The DNA for the CDR3 is TGTGCCAGCAGTTCACCGGGACTAGCGGGGGGGAATCTAGAGACCCAGTACTTC. The genes are TRBV27 and TRBJ2-5; 16 nucleotides agree with TRBD2. The CDR3 sequence is 18 residues long. J lost 4 bases, V lost 4 bases, and 9 bases had no gene match. CDR1 and CDR2 from the germline V gene are MNHEY and SMNVEV (reference sequence).

V gene TRBV5-1 combines with J gene TRBJ2-3, with 10 nucleotides matching TRBD1. V gave up 0 bases and J gave up 5 bases; unmatched junction bases: 3. From germline, CDR1 is SGHRS and CDR2 YFSETQ. The CDR3 is made up of 15 amino acids. CDR3 amino acids: CASSLVGTGVDTQYF. In nucleotides, the CDR3 is TGCGCCAGCAGCTTGGTGGGGACAGGGGTAGATACGCAGTATTTT.

V and J are TRBV19 and TRBJ2-7, with D perhaps TRBD1 (6 bases). The CDR3 spans 15 residues. From germline, CDR1 is LNHDA and CDR2 SQIVND (reference sequence). V was cut by 6 bases and J by 5 bases, with 20 bases left in between. CDR3 residues: CASSIYPRDTDEQYF. DNA for the CDR3: TGTGCCAGTAGCATCTACCCCCGGGACACCGACGAGCAGTACTTC.

The chain couples TRBV6-6 to TRBJ2-2, with D perhaps TRBD1 (5 bases). This CDR3 contains 15 residues. V was clipped by 7 bases and J by 1 base, with 13 bases between them. Per the germline V gene, CDR1 is MNHNY and CDR2 is SVGAGI (reference sequence). CDR3 sequence: CASMGQAGNTGELFF. The CDR3 bases are TGTGCCAGCATGGGGCAGGCAGGGAACACCGGGGAGCTGTTTTTT.

This clone was detected once. The chain has TRBV2 and TRBJ2-7; the D gene is possibly TRBD2 (5 bases). The V gene lost 0 bases and the J gene lost 12 bases, with 12 bases spanning the gap. Per the germline V gene, CDR1 is SNHLY and CDR2 is FYNNEI. The CDR3 contains 12 residues. The chain's CDR3 is CASSEALPEGYF. The CDR3 DNA sequence: TGTGCCAGCAGTGAAGCGCTTCCCGAGGGGTACTTC.

This rearrangement joins TRBV6-1 to TRBJ2-3, with D perhaps TRBD1 (8 bases). The CDR3 contains 14 residues. V gave up 8 bases and J gave up 3 bases, with 15 bases separating them. Germline loops: CDR1 MNHNS, CDR2 SASEGT. The CDR3 DNA follows: TGTGCCAGCGGGTTACAGGGGGGGACAGATACGCAGTATTTT. Translated: CASGLQGGTDTQYF.

The J gene is TRBJ1-1, the V gene TRBV11-2; tentatively, D is TRBD1 (6 bases). V lost 5 bases and J 0 bases, leaving 13 bases between the germline ends. Per germline, CDR1 SGHAT and CDR2 FQNNGV. This CDR3 region has 15 residues. The CDR3 loop is CASSGAGQMNTEAFF. CDR3 bases: TGTGCCAGCAGCGGCGCCGGACAGATGAACACTGAAGCTTTCTTT. Based on the CDR3 plus reference TRBV11-2 and TRBJ1-1, the full variable domain is EAGVAQSPRYKIIEKRQSVAFWCNPISGHATLYWYQQILGQGPKLLIQFQNNGVVDDSQLPKDRFSAERLKGVDSTLKIQPAKLEDSAVYLCASSGAGQMNTEAFFGQGTRLTVV.

The chain recombines TRBV6-1 with TRBJ2-1; 12 positions agree with TRBD2. The CDR3 consists of 15 residues. The V gene's germline CDR1 is MNHNS and CDR2 SASEGT. J was trimmed by 6 bases and V by 2 bases; bases with no gene match: 2. The CDR3 is CASSELAGGVNEQFF. The CDR3 DNA sequence: TGTGCCAGCAGTGAACTAGCGGGGGGGGTCAATGAGCAGTTCTTC.

The CDR3 sequence: CASSLANGYEQYF. CDR3 nucleotide sequence: TGTGCCAGCAGTTTAGCGAATGGGTACGAGCAGTACTTC. This rearrangement joins TRBV2 to TRBJ2-7, with a tentative D call TRBD2 (5 bases). The CDR3 has 13 residues. CDR1 and CDR2 (germline): SNHLY, FYNNEI. The V end lost 5 bases, the J end lost 4 bases, and 12 bases lay between the germline ends.

CDR3: CAWSPEDEGYSDGELFF. The CDR3 bases are TGTGCCTGGAGTCCGGAGGACGAGGGATATTCGGACGGGGAGCTGTTTTTT. The rearrangement joins TRBV30 to TRBJ2-2, with TRBD2 as a possible D gene (5 bases). CDR3 size: 17 residues. CDR1 is GTSNPN, CDR2 SVGIG, per germline (reference sequence). Trimming stripped 2 bases from V and 7 bases from J, with 23 bases between.

Points on this clone: Within the sample, other DNA sequences also encode this same CDR3. This chain joins TRBV11-2 and TRBJ2-7; 11 positions match TRBD1. The junction had 4 bases not matched to a gene; V was cut back by 4 bases and J by 2 bases. The CDR3 extends over 15 amino acids. CDR1 is SGHAT and CDR2 is FQNNGV in the germline V gene. The CDR3 DNA is TGTGCCAGCAGCTCCCGGGACAGGGGGACCTACGAGCAGTACTTC. It codes for CASSSRDRGTYEQYF. The variable domain in full, with the rest retrieved from reference TRBV11-2 and TRBJ2-7, is EAGVAQSPRYKIIEKRQSVAFWCNPISGHATLYWYQQILGQGPKLLIQFQNNGVVDDSQLPKDRFSAERLKGVDSTLKIQPAKLEDSAVYLCASSSRDRGTYEQYFGPGTRLTVT.